The 17 T cell receptor beta chains listed next were all sequenced from one sample in a study of blood T cell repertoires in COVID-19. Measured with immunoSEQ multiplex PCR; TCRdb has only the in-frame clones, and not every one. The table records roughly 200,000 clones, over 80% of them present only once. The sequencing input was PBMCs or T cells enriched from blood (not recorded which). The receptors here all came from a man aged 18 to 35 with acute COVID-19.

V is TRBV29-1 and J is TRBJ2-1, with unresolved D. The CDR3 length is 13 residues. Germline assignment: CDR1 SQVTM and CDR2 ANQGSEA. V was clipped by 4 bases and J by 5 bases, with 12 bases between them. CDR3 coding DNA: TGCAGCGTTGGTCGCCAACGAGACAATGAGCAGTTCTTC. Protein product: CSVGRQRDNEQFF.

This chain uses TRBV27 with TRBJ1-1; D unclear. Germline CDR1 and CDR2: MNHEY and SMNVEV (reference sequence). V lost 0 bases, J lost 5 bases, and 13 bases lay in between. The CDR3 has 15 amino acids. The CDR3 region is CASSLSPLSGTEAFF. Written as DNA, the CDR3 is TGTGCCAGCAGTTTATCGCCCCTTTCGGGGACTGAAGCTTTCTTT.

This chain connects TRBV27 to TRBJ2-1; 9 bases fit TRBD2. There are 15 residues in the CDR3. V lost 7 bases, J lost 5 bases, and 9 bases stayed unmatched. The germline V gene has CDR1 MNHEY and CDR2 SMNVEV (reference sequence). CDR3 loop: CASTPIAGGHNEQFF. CDR3 coding DNA: TGTGCCAGCACTCCCATCGCGGGAGGGCACAATGAGCAGTTCTTC.

The CDR3 reads CASSQDRDRGLWYGYTF. The CDR3 coding sequence is TGCGCCAGCAGCCAAGACCGGGACAGGGGTTTATGGTATGGCTACACCTTC. The chain joins TRBV4-1 to TRBJ1-2, with 10 bases aligning to TRBD1. The germline gives CDR1 MGHRA, CDR2 YSYEKL. With 0 bases clipped from V and 5 bases from J, the junction kept 9 bases outside the gene matches. This CDR3 spans 17 amino acids.

CDR3 in DNA: TGTGCCAGCAGTTTCTCCCCGTCGGGTCAGGAGCAGTACTTC. This gives the protein CASSFSPSGQEQYF. This rearrangement joins TRBV27 to TRBJ2-7, with no clear D. Germline lookup yields CDR1 MNHEY and CDR2 SMNVEV (reference sequence). The CDR3 runs to 14 residues. V was clipped by 3 bases and J by 7 bases, with 16 bases between them.

The chain carries TRBV7-2 and TRBJ1-1; unclear D gene. Germline lookup yields CDR1 SGHTA and CDR2 FQGNSA. The V end was cut by 7 bases, the J end by 1 base, with 16 bases between. The CDR3 has 15 amino acids. CDR3 region: CASTPGIVQNTEAFF. The CDR3 DNA reads TGTGCCAGCACCCCGGGTATCGTACAGAACACTGAAGCTTTCTTT.

The chain recombines TRBV2 with TRBJ2-1; 12 nucleotides match TRBD2. The CDR3 has 14 residues. Per the germline V gene, CDR1 is SNHLY and CDR2 is FYNNEI. The V segment lost 7 bases and the J segment 8 bases; nucleotides outside the gene matches: 6. In DNA form, the CDR3 reads TGTGCCAGCATTGCGGGACTAGCGGGCGATGAGCAGTTCTTC. Its protein is CASIAGLAGDEQFF.

V gene TRBV5-1 combines with J gene TRBJ2-1; D not resolved. The CDR3 contains 12 residues. Germline V CDR1 and CDR2: SGHRS, YFSETQ. With 2 bases removed from V and 12 bases from J, the gap between germline ends came to 12 bases. CDR3 nucleotides: TGCGCCAGCAGCTTAGTCTCTCAGATGCAGTTCTTC. The encoded protein is CASSLVSQMQFF.

V gene TRBV28 combines with J gene TRBJ2-1, with a possible D match to TRBD2 (6 bases). The CDR3 extends over 15 amino acids. V was shortened by 1 base and J by 5 bases, with 12 bases between the two germline ends. Germline V CDR1 and CDR2: MDHEN, SYDVKM. CDR3 sequence reads: CASSLFTGADNEQFF. The CDR3 nucleotides read TGTGCCAGCAGTTTATTTACGGGAGCGGACAATGAGCAGTTCTTC.

There are a few counts of this clone. This sequence joins TRBV4-1 and TRBJ1-1; D is ambiguous. This CDR3 is 15 amino acids long. Trimming took 1 base from V and 1 from J, leaving 10 bases between them. CDR1 MGHRA and CDR2 YSYEKL come from the germline V gene. CDR3 in DNA: TGCGCCAGCAGCCAAGTTGCGATCGGGAACACTGAAGCTTTCTTT. The encoded protein is CASSQVAIGNTEAFF.

This chain uses TRBV30 with TRBJ1-5; no clear D gene. There are 13 residues in the CDR3. Germline values: CDR1 GTSNPN, CDR2 SVGIG (reference sequence). The V end was cut by 7 bases, the J end by 0 bases, with 10 bases between. The CDR3 DNA sequence: TGTGCCTTTGAGGAAGATAGCAATCAGCCCCAGCATTTT. Translation gives CAFEEDSNQPQHF.

The CDR3 reads CASSQDGAEAFF. As DNA, the CDR3 is TGCGCCAGCAGCCAGGATGGAGCTGAAGCTTTCTTT. This sequence joins TRBV4-1 and TRBJ1-1, with D uncertain. Per germline, CDR1 MGHRA and CDR2 YSYEKL. CDR3 length: 12 residues. The germline V and J ends were trimmed by 3 bases and 6 bases, with 8 bases remaining between them.

The chain recombines TRBV18 with TRBJ2-7; 10 bases fit TRBD2. This CDR3 comprises 15 residues. V lost 1 base and J lost 5; bases outside the gene matches: 5. From germline, CDR1 is KGHSH and CDR2 LQKENI. The CDR3 loop is CASSPQEREGNEQYF. The CDR3 DNA reads TGTGCCAGCTCACCACAAGAGCGGGAGGGCAACGAGCAGTACTTC.

The chain links TRBV2 to TRBJ1-1; no reliable D call. V was shortened by 2 bases and J by 4 bases, with 11 bases between the two germline ends. The CDR3 has 14 amino acids. The germline V gene has CDR1 SNHLY and CDR2 FYNNEI. The CDR3 sequence: CASSESISSTEAFF. In DNA form, the CDR3 reads TGTGCCAGCAGTGAAAGTATCTCGAGCACTGAAGCTTTCTTT.

The gene calls are TRBV2 and TRBJ1-4; D is ambiguous. The CDR3 contains 16 residues. Trimming took 1 base from V and 1 from J, leaving 10 bases between them. Germline V gene sequence: CDR1 SNHLY, CDR2 FYNNEI. Here the CDR3 reads CASSEVYGLTNEKLFF. The CDR3 region has the DNA TGTGCCAGCAGTGAAGTATACGGTTTAACTAATGAAAAACTGTTTTTT.

The chain uses TRBV24-1 and TRBJ2-1; D may be TRBD2 (6 bases). V gave up 5 bases and J gave up 3 bases, with 13 bases separating them. This CDR3 has 15 residues. The V gene's germline CDR1 is KGHDR and CDR2 SFDVKD. The CDR3 sequence is CATSAADGGYNEQFF. The CDR3, as DNA: TGTGCCACCAGTGCGGCCGACGGGGGCTACAATGAGCAGTTCTTC.

This clone was counted once. The V gene is TRBV3-1 (or the pseudogene TRBV3-2), the J gene TRBJ2-3; the match to TRBD2 covers 9 bases. This CDR3 has 16 amino acids. V lost 5 bases to trimming and J lost 7 bases; unmatched junction nucleotides: 13. Germline V gene data show CDR1 as LGHDT and CDR2 as YNNKEL (reference sequence). The CDR3 DNA is TGTGCCAGCAGCAAAGTAGGTAGCGGGAGTCGAAATACGCAGTATTTT. Its protein product is CASSKVGSGSRNTQYF.